This T cell receptor (beta chain) was found in a study of blood T cell repertoires in COVID-19. Generated by immunoSEQ multiplex PCR, the TCRdb table keeps only in-frame clones and is missing some. The data contain about 100,000 clones, around 92% of them singletons. V lost 0 bases, J lost 2 bases, and 16 bases lay in between. The CDR3 is 17 residues long. Germline lookup yields CDR1 MGHRA and CDR2 YSYEKL. This receptor was obtained from a man aged 18-30 years with acute or convalescent COVID-19. Material for sequencing was peripheral blood. The genes are TRBV4-1 and TRBJ1-2; a possible D gene is TRBD1 (6 bases). The CDR3 region has the DNA TGCGCCAGCAGCCAAGACCCACGATCACAGGGAAACTATGGCTACACCTTC. This sequence encodes CASSQDPRSQGNYGYTF.